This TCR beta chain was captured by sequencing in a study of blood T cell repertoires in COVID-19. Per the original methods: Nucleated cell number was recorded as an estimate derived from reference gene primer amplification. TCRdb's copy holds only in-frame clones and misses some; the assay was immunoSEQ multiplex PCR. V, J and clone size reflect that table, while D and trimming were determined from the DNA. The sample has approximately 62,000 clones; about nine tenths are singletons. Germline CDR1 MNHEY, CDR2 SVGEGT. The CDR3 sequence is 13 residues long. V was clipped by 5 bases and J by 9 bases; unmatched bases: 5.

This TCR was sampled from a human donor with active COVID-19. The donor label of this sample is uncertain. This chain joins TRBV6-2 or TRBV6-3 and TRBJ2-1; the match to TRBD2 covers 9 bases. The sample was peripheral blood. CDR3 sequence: CASSTRLAVEQFF. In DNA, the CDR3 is TGTGCCAGCAGTACAAGACTAGCGGTTGAGCAGTTCTTC.